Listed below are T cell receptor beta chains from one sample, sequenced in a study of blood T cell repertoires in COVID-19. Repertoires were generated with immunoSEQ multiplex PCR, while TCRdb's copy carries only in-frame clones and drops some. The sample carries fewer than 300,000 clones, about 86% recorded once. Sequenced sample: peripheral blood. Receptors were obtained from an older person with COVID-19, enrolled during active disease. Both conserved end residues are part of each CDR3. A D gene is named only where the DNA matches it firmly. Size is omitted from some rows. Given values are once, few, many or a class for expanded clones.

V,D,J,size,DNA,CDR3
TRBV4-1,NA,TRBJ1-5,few,TGCGCCAGCAGCCAAGAGGGTCCGTACCGGGGGGGAAATCAGCCCCAGCATTTT,CASSQEGPYRGGNQPQHF
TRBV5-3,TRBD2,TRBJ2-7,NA,TGTGCCAGAAGCTTGCCACCGGGAAATCACCGGGCTAGCGGGAGTAGGTACGAGCAGTACTTC,CARSLPPGNHRASGSRYEQYF
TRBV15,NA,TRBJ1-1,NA,TGTGCCACCAGCAGGAGGCAGATAACCGCTGGAGCTTTCTTT,CATSRRQITAGAFF
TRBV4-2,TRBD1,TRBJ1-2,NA,TGTGCCAGCAGCCCACCGGGACAGGGTGTCTATGGCTACACCTTC,CASSPPGQGVYGYTF
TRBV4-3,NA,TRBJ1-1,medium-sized,TGCGCCAGCAGCCAAGGTCGGGGCACTGAAGCTTTCTTT,CASSQGRGTEAFF
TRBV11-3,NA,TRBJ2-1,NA,TGTGCCAGCAGCATAAGGACTATTGATACCAATGAGCAGTTCTTC,CASSIRTIDTNEQFF
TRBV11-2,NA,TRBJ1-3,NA,TGTGCCAGCAGCCAACTATCAGGGGCTACAGGAAACACCATATATTTT,CASSQLSGATGNTIYF
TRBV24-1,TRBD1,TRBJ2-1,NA,TGTGCCACCAGTGGACAGGGGGAGGAATCCTTCTACAATGAGCAGTTCTTC,CATSGQGEESFYNEQFF
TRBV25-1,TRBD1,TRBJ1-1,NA,TGTGCCAGCAGTGGGATAGGGAGACAGGGGGCTGAAGCTTTCTTT,CASSGIGRQGAEAFF
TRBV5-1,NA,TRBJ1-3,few,TGCGCCAGCCGTAGGGGAACGGATGGAAACACCATATATTTT,CASRRGTDGNTIYF
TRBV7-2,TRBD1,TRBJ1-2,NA,TGTGCCAGCAGAATCAGGGGGTTTGCCACCTTC,CASRIRGFATF
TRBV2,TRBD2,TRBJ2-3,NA,TGTGCCAGCAGTGAACCCAGCGGGGACCCCACAGATACGCAGTATTTT,CASSEPSGDPTDTQYF
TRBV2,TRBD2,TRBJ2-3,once,TGTGCCAGCAGTGATTCTAGCGGGTCTGGGGCAGATACGCAGTATTTT,CASSDSSGSGADTQYF
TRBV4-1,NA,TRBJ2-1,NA,TGCGCCAGCAGCCGCCAAAAGGGGACAGGTGGGGGGGGGAATGAGCAGTTCTTC,CASSRQKGTGGGGNEQFF
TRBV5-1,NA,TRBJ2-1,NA,TGCGCCAGCAGCCCGTCCCTGACTTACAATGAGCAGTTCTTC,CASSPSLTYNEQFF
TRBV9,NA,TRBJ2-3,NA,TGTGCCAGCAGCGTAGGCGTAGGCGGAGATACGCAGTATTTT,CASSVGVGGDTQYF
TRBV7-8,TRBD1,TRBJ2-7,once,TGTGCCAGCAGCTTATTTGTACAGGGGGCCTACGAGCAGTACTTC,CASSLFVQGAYEQYF
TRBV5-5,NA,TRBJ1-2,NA,TGTGCCAGCAGCTTGGACAGTAACTATGGCTACACCTTC,CASSLDSNYGYTF
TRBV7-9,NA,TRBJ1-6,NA,TGTGCCAGCAGCTTAGGAGTTAATTCACCCCTCCACTTT,CASSLGVNSPLHF
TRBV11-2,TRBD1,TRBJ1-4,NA,TGTGCCAGCAGCTCAACCTCGGGACAGGGTCCTCCCATGGTATTT,CASSSTSGQGPPMVF
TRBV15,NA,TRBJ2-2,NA,TGTGCCACCAGCCCTCACGGGGGCACCGGGGAGCTGTTTTTT,CATSPHGGTGELFF
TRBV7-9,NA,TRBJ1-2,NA,TGTGCCAGCAGCACAACAGGAATATATGGCTACACCTTC,CASSTTGIYGYTF
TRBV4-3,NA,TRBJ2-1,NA,TGCGCCAGCAGCCACCGATACCCGGGACACGGGCACAATGAGCAGTTCTTC,CASSHRYPGHGHNEQFF
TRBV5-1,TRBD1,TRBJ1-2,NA,TGCGCCAGCAGCTTCGGTCCTGGACAGGGGGGAAACTATGGCTACACCTTC,CASSFGPGQGGNYGYTF
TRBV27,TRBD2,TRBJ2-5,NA,TGTGCCAGCAGCAGCGGGGGGGCGTTTGAGACCCAGTACTTC,CASSSGGAFETQYF
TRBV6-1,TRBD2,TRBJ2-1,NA,TGTGCCAGCAGTGAGGGACTAGCGGGGATCAATGAGCAGTTCTTC,CASSEGLAGINEQFF
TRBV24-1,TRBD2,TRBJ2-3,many,TGTGCCACCAGTGATAAACTTAGCGGGCGGCCTAGCACAGATACGCAGTATTTT,CATSDKLSGRPSTDTQYF
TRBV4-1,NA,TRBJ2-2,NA,TGCGCCAGCAGCCAAGAGGGGGGGCCCGGGGAGCTGTTTTTT,CASSQEGGPGELFF
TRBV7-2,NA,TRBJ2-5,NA,TGTGCCAGCAGCCAACACACTACCCGGGGGGCCGAGACCCAGTACTTC,CASSQHTTRGAETQYF
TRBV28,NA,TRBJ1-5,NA,TGTGCCAGCGGATCAATCCTCTACGACGGGATCTATCAGCCCCAGCATTTT,CASGSILYDGIYQPQHF
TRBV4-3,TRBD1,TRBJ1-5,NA,TGCGCCAGCAGCCAAGTCCTAGACAGGGGGCTTCAGCCCCAGCATTTT,CASSQVLDRGLQPQHF
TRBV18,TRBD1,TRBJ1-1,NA,TGTGCCAGCTCACCACTGACAGGGCTTAGCACTGAAGCTTTCTTT,CASSPLTGLSTEAFF
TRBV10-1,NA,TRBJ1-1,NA,TGCGCCAGCAGTGATGGGGGGAGACTCCGACCGCTATACACGAACACTGAAGCTTTCTTT,CASSDGGRLRPLYTNTEAFF
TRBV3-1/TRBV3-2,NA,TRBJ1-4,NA,TGTGCCAGCAGTGGCGGGGCAAGCCTAAATGAAAAACTGTTTTTT,CASSGGASLNEKLFF
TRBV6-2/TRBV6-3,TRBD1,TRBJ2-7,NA,TGTGCCAGCAGCCTAATTCAGGGGGCGAGCTACGAGCAGTACTTC,CASSLIQGASYEQYF
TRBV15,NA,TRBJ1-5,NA,TGTGCCACCAGCAGAGATCGCGGGTCGGGCAATCAGCCCCAGCATTTT,CATSRDRGSGNQPQHF
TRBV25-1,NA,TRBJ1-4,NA,TGTGCCAGCAGTGACCCTCGAACTAATGAAAAACTGTTTTTT,CASSDPRTNEKLFF
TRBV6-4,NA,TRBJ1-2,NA,TGTGCCAGCAGTGACTCTTCGCGGGGACGTAACTATGGCTACACCTTC,CASSDSSRGRNYGYTF
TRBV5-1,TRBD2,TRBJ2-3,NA,TGCGCCAGCAGCTTGGAGGGACTAGCGGCCACAGATACGCAGTATTTT,CASSLEGLAATDTQYF
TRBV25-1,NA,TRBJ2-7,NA,TGTGCCAGCAGGAAGGAGGGCTCCTACGAGCAGTACTTC,CASRKEGSYEQYF
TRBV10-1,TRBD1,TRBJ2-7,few,TGCGCCAGCAGCACTCCGGGACAGGGCTTATTAGAGCAGTACTTC,CASSTPGQGLLEQYF